This T cell receptor (beta chain) was retrieved from a study of OX40 agonist ivuxolimab in advanced cancers. Background for the entire study: Ivuxolimab was a fully human IgG2 agonistic monoclonal antibody targeting the costimulatory receptor OX40 (CD134). Among the 52 dose-escalation patients, some 20 had hepatocellular carcinoma, roughly 15 melanoma, 9 renal cell carcinoma and 9 head and neck cancer. The point of sequencing TCRbeta in the periphery was to test whether ivuxolimab changed TCR sequence diversity and drove clonal T-cell expansion. Partial responses occurred in three dose-escalation patients, of whom one had hepatocellular carcinoma and two had cutaneous melanoma. A male proportion of about 79% and a mean age of 60 years, ranging from 23 to 79, were recorded for the dose-escalation cohort. The paper describes the monotherapy dose-escalation part (N = 52 patients) of the phase I trial of ivuxolimab. Patients were allowed to have had prior anti-PD-1, anti-PD-L1 or anti-CTLA-4 therapy, and approximately 40% of the dose-escalation patients had been treated with checkpoint inhibitors. Intravenous ivuxolimab was administered to patients every 2 weeks at six dose levels: 0.01, 0.1, 0.3, 1.5, 3 and 10 mg/kg.

About this clone itself: Its antigen is not yet known. Per-nucleotide qualities are absent, and no much larger clonotype sits a single base away.

V sheds 4 bases and J sheds 4 bases, leaving 11 bases between their ends. The CDR3 goes from the cysteine to the phenylalanine over 13 residues. The CDR3 DNA has 39 bases and is translated from base 1. Via the germline V gene, CDR1 is SGHDT and CDR2 YYEEEE. Broader findings and caveats from the paper: Low levels of normalized T-cell clonal expansion were also seen in some patients who did not respond. At doses of 0.1 to 3.0 mg/kg, clonal expansion of both CD4+ and CD8+ T cells in blood was seen between baseline and week 6. In the 0.1-3.0 mg/kg groups, partial responders had among the lowest normalized peripheral clonal expansion, particularly in CD8+ T cells. After ivuxolimab, more expanded clones were found on average in CD8+ T cells than in CD4+ T cells. The antigen specificity of the clonally expanded peripheral T cells was not determined.

The trial excluded patients who had a history of autoimmune disease or were on systemic immunosuppression. In every dose cohort, peripheral blood was drawn for TCR sequencing at baseline, cycle 4 day 1, and cycle 7 day 1. Samples were obtained from an open-label, multicenter, first-in-human phase I dose-escalation trial of ivuxolimab. Adults with locally advanced or metastatic melanoma, renal cell, hepatocellular, or head and neck squamous cell carcinoma were enrolled in the trial. Before TCR sequencing, CD4+ T cells and CD8+ T cells from peripheral blood were sorted into separate populations. Genomic DNA was extracted from sorted cells for sequencing of the TCRbeta CDR3 region. The immunoSEQ Assay was used for sequencing of TCRbeta CDR3 regions. As stored in TCRdb, this immuneACCESS dataset retains in-frame rearrangements with V and J assigned. A fraction of the clones does not appear; measured against another copy, unresolved V genes explain less than half of the discrepancy, and the remainder lacks a known reason. The sample has tens of thousands of clones on record, roughly four fifths of them singletons. Together, the top ten hold roughly 0.99% of the sample.

Material: CD4+ or CD8+ T cells sorted from blood, obtained in a trial of the OX40 agonist ivuxolimab. This TCR was recovered from an adult with an advanced solid tumor such as melanoma, head and neck, liver or kidney cancer. The V and J genes are TRBV5-6 and TRBJ1-2; no D segment can be confidently identified. The CDR3: CASSAPGVYGYTF. The DNA reads as follows: TGTGCCAGCAGCGCCCCGGGTGTCTATGGCTACACCTTC. This CDR3, with the reference TRBV5-6 and TRBJ1-2 proteins standing in past its ends, gives the full variable domain DAGVTQSPTHLIKTRGQQVTLRCSPKSGHDTVSWYQQALGQGPQFIFQYYEEEERQRGNFPDRFSGHQFPNYSSELNVNALLLGDSALYLCASSAPGVYGYTFGSGTRLTVV.